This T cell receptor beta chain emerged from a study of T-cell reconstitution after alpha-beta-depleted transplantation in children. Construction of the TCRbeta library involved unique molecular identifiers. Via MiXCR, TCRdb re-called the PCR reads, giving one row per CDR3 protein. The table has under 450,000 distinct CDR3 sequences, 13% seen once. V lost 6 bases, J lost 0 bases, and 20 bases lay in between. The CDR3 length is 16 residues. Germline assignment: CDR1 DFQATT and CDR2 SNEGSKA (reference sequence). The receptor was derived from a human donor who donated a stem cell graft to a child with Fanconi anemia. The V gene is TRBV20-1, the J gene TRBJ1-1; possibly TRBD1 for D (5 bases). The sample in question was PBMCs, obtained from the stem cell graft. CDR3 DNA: TGCAGTGCGGCCACAGGAGGTTCTGTGATGAACACTGAAGCTTTCTTT. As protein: CSAATGGSVMNTEAFF.